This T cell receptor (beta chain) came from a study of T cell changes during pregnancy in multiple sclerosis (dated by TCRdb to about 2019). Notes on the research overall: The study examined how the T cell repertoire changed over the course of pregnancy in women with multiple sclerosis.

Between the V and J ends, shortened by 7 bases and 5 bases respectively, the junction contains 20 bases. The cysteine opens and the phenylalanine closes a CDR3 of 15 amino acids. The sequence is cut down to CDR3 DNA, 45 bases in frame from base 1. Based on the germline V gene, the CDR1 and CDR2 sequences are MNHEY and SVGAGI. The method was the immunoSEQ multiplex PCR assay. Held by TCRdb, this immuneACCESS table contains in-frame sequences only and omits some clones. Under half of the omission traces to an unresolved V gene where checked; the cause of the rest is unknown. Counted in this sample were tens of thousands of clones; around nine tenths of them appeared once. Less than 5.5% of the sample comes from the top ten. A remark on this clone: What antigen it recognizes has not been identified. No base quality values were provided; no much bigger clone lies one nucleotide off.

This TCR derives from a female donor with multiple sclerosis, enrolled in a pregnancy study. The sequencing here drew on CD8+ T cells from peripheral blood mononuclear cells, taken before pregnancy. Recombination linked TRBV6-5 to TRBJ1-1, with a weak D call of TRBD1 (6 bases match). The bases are TGTGCCAGCATGCCTGGAGCAGGGGATATTACTGAAGCTTTCTTT. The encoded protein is CASMPGAGDITEAFF.